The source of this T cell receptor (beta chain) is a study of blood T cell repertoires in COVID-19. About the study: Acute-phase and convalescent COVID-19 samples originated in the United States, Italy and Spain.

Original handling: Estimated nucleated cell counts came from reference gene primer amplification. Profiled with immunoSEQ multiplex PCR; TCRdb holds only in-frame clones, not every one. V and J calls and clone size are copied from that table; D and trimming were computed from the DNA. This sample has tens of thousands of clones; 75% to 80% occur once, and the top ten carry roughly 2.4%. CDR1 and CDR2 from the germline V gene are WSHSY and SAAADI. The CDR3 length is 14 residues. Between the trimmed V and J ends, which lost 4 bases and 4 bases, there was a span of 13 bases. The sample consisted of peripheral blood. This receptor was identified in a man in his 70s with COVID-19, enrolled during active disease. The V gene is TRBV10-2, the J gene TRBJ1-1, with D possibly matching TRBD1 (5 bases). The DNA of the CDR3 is TGCGCCAGCAGTGGTCTTTGGGGGGGCACTGAAGCTTTCTTT. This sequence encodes CASSGLWGGTEAFF.